Below, 10 T cell receptor beta chains from the same sample are listed, as sequenced in a study of tumour-infiltrating T cells in Burkitt lymphoma. Only in-frame clones appear in the TCRdb table, and some are missing; sequencing was by immunoSEQ multiplex PCR. The sample has about 50,000 clones, roughly 30% seen once. Sequencing was carried out using tumor tissue. The receptors originated from a human donor with Burkitt lymphoma.

The J gene is TRBJ2-1, the V gene TRBV4-2, with D perhaps matching TRBD2 (6 bases). CDR3 length: 16 amino acids. The germline V gene has CDR1 LGHNA and CDR2 YNFKEQ. Trimming took 0 bases from V and 4 from J, leaving 13 bases between them. The CDR3 bases are TGTGCCAGCAGCCAAGAGTGGCTAGCGCCTTACAATGAGCAGTTCTTC. Protein: CASSQEWLAPYNEQFF.

The CDR3 reads CASSSGISYEQYF. CDR3 sequence (DNA): TGTGCCAGCAGCTCCGGGATCTCCTACGAGCAGTACTTC. The V call is TRBV11-3, the J call TRBJ2-7; D is possibly TRBD2 (5 bases). This CDR3 comprises 13 residues. Trimming shortened V by 4 bases and J by 0 bases, and 7 bases separated the two germline ends. Germline V lookup: CDR1 SGHNT, CDR2 YENEEA.

The chain links TRBV2 to TRBJ2-7, with 10 nucleotides matching TRBD1. The junction had 7 bases not matched to a gene; V was cut back by 8 bases and J by 3 bases. The CDR3 has 14 amino acids. From germline, CDR1 is SNHLY and CDR2 FYNNEI. This chain's CDR3 is CASGRDRGDYEQYF. CDR3 nucleotide sequence: TGTGCCAGCGGGCGGGACAGGGGAGACTACGAGCAGTACTTC.

This chain connects TRBV30 to TRBJ2-7, with a possible D match to TRBD2 (5 bases). Between the trimmed V and J ends, which lost 0 bases and 7 bases, there was a span of 7 bases. The CDR3 runs to 11 residues. Germline V gene data show CDR1 as GTSNPN and CDR2 as SVGIG (reference sequence). The CDR3 here is CAWSVGNEQYF. The DNA of the CDR3 is TGTGCCTGGAGTGTCGGGAATGAGCAGTACTTC.

The chain links TRBV19 to TRBJ1-1; 9 nucleotides agree with TRBD1. Germline loops: CDR1 LNHDA, CDR2 SQIVND (reference sequence). This CDR3 is 14 amino acids long. Losses at the gene ends were 5 bases for V and 6 bases for J; bases not matched to a gene: 7. The CDR3 region is CASSRDRVRPEAFF. The DNA of the CDR3 is TGTGCCAGTAGTCGGGACAGGGTCCGCCCTGAAGCTTTCTTT.

The gene calls are TRBV11-3 and TRBJ1-2; D might be TRBD1 (6 bases). The CDR3 has 13 residues. Between the trimmed V and J ends, which lost 2 bases and 8 bases, there was a span of 12 bases. CDR1 SGHNT and CDR2 YENEEA come from the germline V gene. CDR3 DNA: TGTGCCAGCAGCTTAACAGGGATGGAAGGCTACACCTTC. Translation gives CASSLTGMEGYTF.

This clone was counted between two and nine times. Other DNA sequences within the sample encode an identical CDR3. This chain links TRBV19 with TRBJ1-3; the D is unclear. This CDR3 region has 16 residues. From germline, CDR1 is LNHDA and CDR2 SQIVND (reference sequence). V shed 3 bases and J shed 0 bases, with 12 bases lying between them. DNA for the CDR3: TGTGCCAGTAGTATTCGGACGGGGAGCTCTGGAAACACCATATATTTT. It encodes CASSIRTGSSGNTIYF. The variable domain in full, completed from reference TRBV19 and TRBJ1-3, reads DGGITQSPKYLFRKEGQNVTLSCEQNLNHDAMYWYRQDPGQGLRLIYYSQIVNDFQKGDIAEGYSVSREKKESFPLTVTSAQKNPTAFYLCASSIRTGSSGNTIYFGEGSWLTVV.

This clone was recorded a few times. An end of the junction does not agree with germline; a read error may underlie this. The gene calls are TRBV10-3 and TRBJ2-7, with 8 bases identical to TRBD1. Per germline, CDR1 ENHRY and CDR2 SYGVKD. There are 13 residues in the CDR3. CDR3 protein: CAIRGVDRGPSIF. CDR3 sequence (DNA): TGTGCCATCAGGGGGGTTGACAGGGGACCTTCCATCTTC.

The chain recombines TRBV7-8 with TRBJ1-1; no firm D call. Trimming shortened V by 7 bases and J by 1 base, and 13 bases separated the two germline ends. This CDR3 is built from 14 residues. Germline CDR1 and CDR2: SGHVS and FQNEAQ. CDR3 region: CASNTEGRNTEAFF. CDR3 DNA: TGTGCCAGCAATACAGAGGGAAGGAACACTGAAGCTTTCTTT.

The chain combines TRBV7-2 with TRBJ1-3, with a possible D match to TRBD1 (6 bases). Trimming took 5 bases from V and 3 from J, leaving 11 bases between them. Germline V lookup: CDR1 SGHTA, CDR2 FQGNSA. This CDR3 spans 14 amino acids. The CDR3 DNA sequence: TGTGCCAGCAGCACCCAGGGGTATGGAAACACCATATATTTT. Protein: CASSTQGYGNTIYF.